This T cell receptor (beta chain) is drawn from a study of PD-L1 blockade in urothelial cancer. The CDR3 contains 18 residues. Germline V gives CDR1 SGHDT, CDR2 YYEEEE. The trim removed 0 bases at V and 5 bases at J, leaving 13 bases unmatched. The assay was immunoSEQ multiplex PCR, and TCRdb's table has in-frame clones only and misses some. The sample lists more than 80,000 clones, 82% occurring once. The chain joins TRBV5-6 to TRBJ2-5; 10 bases line up with TRBD2. This specimen consisted of PBMCs, obtained around atezolizumab (anti-PD-L1) treatment. This receptor was taken from a man in his 70s with urothelial cancer. CDR3 in DNA: TGTGCCAGCAGCTTGGAGGGGCTAGCGGGAGCGCTGGGGGAGACCCAGTACTTC. This translates into CASSLEGLAGALGETQYF.